This TCR beta chain was captured by sequencing in a study of T cells after yellow fever vaccination. For this clonotype: The target antigen is unknown.

Broader study findings: Contamination by abundant bulk-population clonotypes could be present in FACS-sorted repertoires. Reappearance after the booster was observed for most primary-vaccination clones (about 96% CD4, around 90% CD8). Across the CD4 and CD8 compartments, a small share of clonotypes was present in both.

Using its own MiXCR run on the 5' RACE reads, TCRdb lists one record per CDR3 protein. The sample records tens of thousands of distinct CDR3 sequences, around 6.5% being singletons. Germline CDR1 and CDR2: DFQATT and SNEGSKA (reference sequence). This CDR3 spans 14 amino acids. The V gene lost 5 bases and the J gene lost 0 bases, with 14 bases spanning the gap. The chain recombines TRBV20-1 with TRBJ2-7, with a possible D match to TRBD1 (6 bases). The sequencing used CD8+ T cells sorted from PBMCs, collected on the day of the first yellow fever vaccination. The TCR comes from a man between 18 and 29 years old who received the YFV17D yellow fever vaccine. The CDR3 DNA reads TGCAGTGCTCAGAAGCACAGGGTCTCCTACGAGCAGTACTTC. Amino acid sequence: CSAQKHRVSYEQYF.